These 25 T cell receptor beta chains originate from one sample sequenced in a study of B cell selection in AIRE deficiency. Data came from immunoSEQ multiplex PCR; TCRdb stores just in-frame clones and leaves some out. The sample includes about 24,000 clones, roughly 96% seen only once; the top ten take roughly 0.22%. Conventional CD4 T cells were sorted as CD4+CD127+ cells. Sequencing used conventional CD4+ T cells sorted from PBMCs. The receptors shown here come from a human donor with AIRE deficiency.

This chain connects TRBV20-1 to TRBJ2-1; no clear D. The CDR3 sequence is 11 residues long. V was cut by 0 bases and J by 9 bases, with 6 bases left in between. Germline CDR1 DFQATT, CDR2 SNEGSKA (reference sequence). The CDR3 DNA follows: TGCAGTGCTAGAGATGTACCTGAGCAGTTCTTC. It is translated as CSARDVPEQFF.

The CDR3 DNA reads as TGCGCCAGCAGCCATACCAAGGGGGCGCGTCACGAGCAGTACTTC. Amino acids: CASSHTKGARHEQYF. The chain carries TRBV4-1 and TRBJ2-7; 7 nucleotides align to TRBD1. V lost 3 bases to trimming and J lost 5 bases; unmatched junction nucleotides: 10. This CDR3 has 15 residues. From germline, CDR1 is MGHRA and CDR2 YSYEKL.

The genes are TRBV10-3 and TRBJ2-1; 10 bases map to TRBD2. V lost 3 bases and J lost 4; bases outside the gene matches: 3. The length of the CDR3 is 15 residues. The germline CDR1 and CDR2 sequences are ENHRY and SYGVKD. DNA for the CDR3: TGTGCCATCAGTGAAGCGGGAGGGCCATACAATGAGCAGTTCTTC. This translates into CAISEAGGPYNEQFF.

The gene calls are TRBV19 and TRBJ2-3; 13 bases are a match to TRBD2. There are 16 residues in the CDR3. CDR1 and CDR2 (germline): LNHDA, SQIVND (reference sequence). J was trimmed by 7 bases and V by 4 bases; bases with no gene match: 8. CDR3 nucleotide sequence: TGTGCCAGTAGTACCGGGACTAGCGGGAATCGGAATACGCAGTATTTT. Protein product: CASSTGTSGNRNTQYF.

This chain links TRBV28 with TRBJ1-2; weak D call: TRBD1 (5 bases). The CDR3 extends over 14 amino acids. Germline V gene sequence: CDR1 MDHEN, CDR2 SYDVKM. The V end was cut by 5 bases, the J end by 2 bases, with 12 bases between. In DNA form, the CDR3 reads TGTGCCAGCAGTCTTACCGGGACGAACTATGGCTACACCTTC. It is translated as CASSLTGTNYGYTF.

V is TRBV7-2 and J is TRBJ2-2; no reliable D call. Trimming removed 0 bases at V and 11 bases at J, with 16 bases between. This CDR3 region has 15 residues. Per the germline V gene, CDR1 is SGHTA and CDR2 is FQGNSA. The CDR3, as DNA: TGTGCCAGCAGCTTAGCCCCCGCGACGAATCGAGAGCTGTTTTTT. Translated, it gives CASSLAPATNRELFF.

J is TRBJ2-5 and V is TRBV7-9, with D unresolved. Trimming removed 3 bases at V and 5 bases at J, with 19 bases between. Looked up from germline, CDR1 is SEHNR and CDR2 is FQNEAQ (reference sequence). This CDR3 spans 16 amino acids. CDR3 sequence (DNA): TGTGCCAGCAGCTTTTTTTTGTTGCAGCGTGGCGAGACCCAGTACTTC. Its protein product is CASSFFLLQRGETQYF. Full variable domain (rest looked up from reference TRBV7-9 and TRBJ2-5): DTGVSQNPRHKITKRGQNVTFRCDPISEHNRLYWYRQTLGQGPEFLTYFQNEAQLEKSRLLSDRFSAERPKGSFSTLEIQRTEQGDSAMYLCASSFFLLQRGETQYFGPGTRLLVL.

This rearrangement joins TRBV7-3 to TRBJ2-1; D possibly corresponds to TRBD2 (6 bases). V was cut by 5 bases and J by 0 bases, with 8 bases left in between. CDR3 length: 14 residues. The germline V gene encodes CDR1 SGHTA and CDR2 FQGTGA. CDR3 DNA sequence: TGTGCCAGCAGCCAGGGAGGCTCCTACAATGAGCAGTTCTTC. As protein: CASSQGGSYNEQFF.

This chain uses TRBV7-2 with TRBJ2-5, with TRBD2 as a possible D gene (6 bases). There are 13 residues in the CDR3. Germline loops: CDR1 SGHTA, CDR2 FQGNSA. Trimming took 3 bases from V and 5 from J, leaving 10 bases between them. The CDR3 bases are TGTGCCAGCAGCTTTAGCGGAGGGGAGACCCAGTACTTC. Amino acids: CASSFSGGETQYF. Full variable domain (remainder filled in from reference TRBV7-2 and TRBJ2-5): GAGVSQSPSNKVTEKGKDVELRCDPISGHTALYWYRQSLGQGLEFLIYFQGNSAPDKSGLPSDRFSAERTGGSVSTLTIQRTQQEDSAVYLCASSFSGGETQYFGPGTRLLVL.

The chain carries TRBV29-1 and TRBJ2-7, with 7 bases that match TRBD1. The CDR3 length is 12 residues. V lost 4 bases, J lost 4 bases, and 4 bases stayed unmatched. The germline V gene encodes CDR1 SQVTM and CDR2 ANQGSEA. CDR3 in amino acids: CSVVTGEYEQYF. In DNA, the CDR3 is TGCAGCGTTGTTACAGGGGAATACGAGCAGTACTTC.

The chain employs TRBV28 and TRBJ1-5; D is possibly TRBD1 (6 bases). Deletions cut 6 bases from V and 6 bases from J, with 15 bases between. The CDR3 consists of 14 residues. The V gene's germline CDR1 is MDHEN and CDR2 SYDVKM. The CDR3 sequence is CASRSTGYGQPQHF. CDR3 nucleotides: TGTGCCAGCAGGTCCACAGGGTACGGTCAGCCCCAGCATTTT.

The chain joins TRBV5-1 to TRBJ1-1, with 9 bases that match TRBD1. Germline V gene data show CDR1 as SGHRS and CDR2 as YFSETQ. The CDR3 extends over 14 amino acids. With 4 bases clipped from V and 5 bases from J, the junction kept 6 bases outside the gene matches. In DNA, the CDR3 is TGCGCCAGCAGCAGAGACAGGGGGTTGACTGAAGCTTTCTTT. Translated, it gives CASSRDRGLTEAFF.

This rearrangement joins TRBV11-3 to TRBJ1-1, with D unclear. V lost 6 bases and J lost 6, with 14 bases in between. CDR1 and CDR2 (germline): SGHNT, YENEEA. This CDR3 is 13 amino acids long. The CDR3 nucleotides read TGTGCCAGCAGTGATAGGGCTGGGGCTGAAGCTTTCTTT. Its protein product is CASSDRAGAEAFF.

The rearrangement uses TRBV5-4 and TRBJ1-1; D unresolved. In germline, CDR1 is SGHNT, CDR2 YYREEE (reference sequence). The CDR3 contains 14 residues. Deletions cut 1 base from V and 2 bases from J, with 9 bases between. CDR3 bases: TGTGCCAGCAGCTTGTACAACACCAACACTGAAGCTTTCTTT. Its protein product is CASSLYNTNTEAFF.

The rearrangement uses TRBV4-3 and TRBJ2-1; D ambiguous. Germline V gives CDR1 LGHNA, CDR2 YSLEER. This CDR3 spans 13 amino acids. V gave up 0 bases and J gave up 6 bases, with 6 bases separating them. The CDR3 DNA reads as TGCGCCAGCAGCCAAGATCTGAGCAATGAGCAGTTCTTC. Encoded protein: CASSQDLSNEQFF.

The chain is built from TRBV4-3 and TRBJ2-7, with 8 nucleotides matching TRBD1. From germline, CDR1 is LGHNA and CDR2 YSLEER. The CDR3 totals 16 residues. The V and J ends lost 0 bases and 3 bases, in that order; junction bases with no gene match: 7. CDR3 in amino acids: CASSQEGTGGIYEQYF. The CDR3 bases are TGCGCCAGCAGCCAAGAGGGGACAGGAGGGATCTACGAGCAGTACTTC.

V and J are TRBV13 and TRBJ2-5, with D perhaps TRBD1 (5 bases). This CDR3 is 13 amino acids long. The V end was cut by 5 bases, the J end by 4 bases, with 11 bases between. The germline V gene encodes CDR1 PRHDT and CDR2 FYEKMQ (reference sequence). In DNA, the CDR3 is TGTGCCAGCAGCCTTGTTGGGGCAGAGACCCAGTACTTC. This codes for CASSLVGAETQYF.

This clone occurred once. This chain connects TRBV19 to TRBJ2-2; D tentatively fits TRBD1 or TRBD2 (7 bases each). Between the trimmed V and J ends, which lost 5 bases and 5 bases, there was a span of 15 bases. Germline-derived CDR1 and CDR2 are LNHDA and SQIVND (reference sequence). The CDR3 totals 15 residues. CDR3 coding DNA: TGTGCCAGTAGTCCGGGGGGACAGTATACCGGGGAGCTGTTTTTT. This gives the protein CASSPGGQYTGELFF.

The chain is built from TRBV2 and TRBJ1-1; the match to TRBD1 covers 7 bases. The ends lost 10 bases at V and 2 bases at J; junction bases unmatched: 7. The germline gives CDR1 SNHLY, CDR2 FYNNEI. The CDR3 spans 13 residues. CDR3 sequence: CATNRDSNTEAFF. CDR3 coding DNA: TGTGCCACCAATCGGGACAGCAACACTGAAGCTTTCTTT.

The chain combines TRBV28 with TRBJ2-5, with D possibly being TRBD2 (6 bases). CDR1 and CDR2 (germline): MDHEN, SYDVKM. Trimming took off 6 bases at V and 0 bases at J, with 17 bases between the two ends. This CDR3 is built from 16 residues. CDR3 DNA sequence: TGTGCCAGCAGGACGCCCGGAGGGCGGGACCAAGAGACCCAGTACTTC. Protein sequence: CASRTPGGRDQETQYF.

The CDR3 reads CASSQNRNTEAFF. The CDR3 DNA sequence: TGTGCCAGCTCACAAAACAGGAACACTGAAGCTTTCTTT. J is TRBJ1-1 and V is TRBV18; D is ambiguous. CDR3 size: 13 residues. Germline-derived CDR1 and CDR2 are KGHSH and LQKENI. V lost 4 bases to trimming and J lost 1 base, with 7 bases between them.

The chain links TRBV23-1 to TRBJ1-2; D might be TRBD1 (5 bases). TRBV23-1 is an open reading frame whose function is uncertain. V was shortened by 0 bases and J by 0 bases, with 35 bases between the two germline ends. The length of the CDR3 is 24 residues. This chain's CDR3 is CASSQSFPPGFRNLTGDPNYGYTF. CDR3 in DNA: TGCGCCAGCAGTCAATCGTTTCCCCCCGGGTTCCGGAACCTTACCGGGGACCCTAACTATGGCTACACCTTC.

V gene TRBV5-1 combines with J gene TRBJ2-5; no reliable D call. V lost 3 bases and J lost 5, with 14 bases in between. The CDR3 is made up of 14 amino acids. Germline V gene sequence: CDR1 SGHRS, CDR2 YFSETQ. The CDR3 here is CASSSRGPWETQYF. CDR3 nucleotide sequence: TGCGCCAGCAGCTCACGCGGACCTTGGGAGACCCAGTACTTC. The variable domain in full, completed from reference TRBV5-1 and TRBJ2-5, reads KAGVTQTPRYLIKTRGQQVTLSCSPISGHRSVSWYQQTPGQGLQFLFEYFSETQRNKGNFPGRFSGRQFSNSRSEMNVSTLELGDSALYLCASSSRGPWETQYFGPGTRLLVL.

The chain couples TRBV30 to TRBJ2-3; 8 bases fit TRBD2. There are 15 residues in the CDR3. Germline V lookup: CDR1 GTSNPN, CDR2 SVGIG (reference sequence). V gave up 0 bases and J gave up 3 bases; unmatched junction bases: 5. The CDR3 reads CAWSVTGGPTDTQYF. The DNA for the CDR3 is TGTGCCTGGAGTGTAACGGGAGGGCCGACAGATACGCAGTATTTT.

Points on this clone: Its ends do not fully match the called genes, so a read error is possible. The genes are TRBV7-3 and TRBJ2-1; 9 positions agree with TRBD1. This CDR3 spans 13 amino acids. The germline gives CDR1 SGHTA, CDR2 FQGTGA. The DNA for the CDR3 is TGTGCCAGCAGCTCCCAGACAGGGGGTGAGCAGCTCTTC. It encodes CASSSQTGGEQLF.